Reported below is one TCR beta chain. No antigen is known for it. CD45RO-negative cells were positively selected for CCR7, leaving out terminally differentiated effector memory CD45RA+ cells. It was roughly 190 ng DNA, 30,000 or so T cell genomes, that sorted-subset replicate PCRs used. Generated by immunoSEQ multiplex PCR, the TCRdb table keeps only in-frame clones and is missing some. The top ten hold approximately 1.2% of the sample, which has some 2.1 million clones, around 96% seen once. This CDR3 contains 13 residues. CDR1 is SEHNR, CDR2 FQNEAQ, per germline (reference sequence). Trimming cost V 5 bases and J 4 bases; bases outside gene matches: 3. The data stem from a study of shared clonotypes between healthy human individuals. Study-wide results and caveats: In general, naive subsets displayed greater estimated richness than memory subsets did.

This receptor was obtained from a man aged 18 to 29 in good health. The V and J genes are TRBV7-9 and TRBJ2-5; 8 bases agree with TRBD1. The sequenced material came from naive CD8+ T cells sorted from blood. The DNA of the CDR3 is TGTGCCAGCAGCCAAGACAGGGGAGAGACCCAGTACTTC. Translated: CASSQDRGETQYF.